This entry describes one TCR beta chain. Its antigen remains unidentified. These data belong to a study of siplizumab effects on memory and regulatory T cells. Overall study results and limits: Naive T cell populations appeared to exhibit greater diversity than memory cells and appeared to be major alloresponse contributors. Treg origin accounted for an average of 68.8% of mappable alloreactive CD4+ clones with siplizumab and roughly 26% in controls. A naive or memory phenotype could not be assigned to roughly 80-96% of the proliferating CD4+ or CD8+ clones. Sequences below about 10^-5 frequency were poorly captured, limiting mapping of alloreactive clones.

Clones were read by immunoSEQ multiplex PCR, and TCRdb kept only the in-frame ones, dropping some. The sample lists about 87,000 clones; approximately 90% were seen once. From germline, CDR1 is SNHLY and CDR2 FYNNEI. V dropped 8 bases and J dropped 6 bases, with 16 bases sitting between them. The CDR3 consists of 14 residues. This TCR was sampled from a human donor in good health. J is TRBJ2-2 and V is TRBV2; either TRBD1 or TRBD2 may supply D (5 bases each). The sample taken for sequencing was CD4+ T cells sorted from blood. DNA for the CDR3: TGTGCCAGCGAGCTACAACCGGGACCCGGGGAGCTGTTTTTT. Amino acid sequence: CASELQPGPGELFF.